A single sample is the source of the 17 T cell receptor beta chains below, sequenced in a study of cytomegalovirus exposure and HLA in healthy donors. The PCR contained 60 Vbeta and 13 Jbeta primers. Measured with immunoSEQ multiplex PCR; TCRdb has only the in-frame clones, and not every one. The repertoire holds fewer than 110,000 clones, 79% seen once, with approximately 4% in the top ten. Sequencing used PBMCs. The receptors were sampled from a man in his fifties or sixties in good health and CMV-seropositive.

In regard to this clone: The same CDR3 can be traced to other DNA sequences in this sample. The DNA of the CDR3 is TGTGCCACCAGCAGAGATAGCGAGCAGTACTTC. It specifies CATSRDSEQYF. The V call is TRBV15, the J call TRBJ2-7; the D is unclear. The CDR3 spans 11 residues. Trimming took 0 bases from V and 6 from J, leaving 3 bases between them. Germline V gives CDR1 LNHNV, CDR2 YYDKDF (reference sequence).

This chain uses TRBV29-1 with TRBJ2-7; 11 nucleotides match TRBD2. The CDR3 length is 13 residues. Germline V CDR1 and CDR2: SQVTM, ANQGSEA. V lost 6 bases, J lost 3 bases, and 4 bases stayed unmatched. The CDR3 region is CSVLTSGNYEQYF. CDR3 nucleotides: TGCAGCGTCCTGACTAGCGGGAACTACGAGCAGTACTTC.

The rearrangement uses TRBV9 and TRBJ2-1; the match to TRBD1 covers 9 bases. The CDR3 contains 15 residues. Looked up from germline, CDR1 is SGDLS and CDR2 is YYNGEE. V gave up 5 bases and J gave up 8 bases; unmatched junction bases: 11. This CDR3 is CASSALGQGTHEQFF. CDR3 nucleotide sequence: TGTGCCAGCAGTGCCCTCGGACAGGGGACACATGAGCAGTTCTTC.

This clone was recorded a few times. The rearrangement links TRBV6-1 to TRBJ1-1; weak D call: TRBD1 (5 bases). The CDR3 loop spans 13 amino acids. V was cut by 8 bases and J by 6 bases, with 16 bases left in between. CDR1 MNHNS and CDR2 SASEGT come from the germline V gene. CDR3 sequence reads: CASYRTKNAEAFF. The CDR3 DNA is TGTGCCAGCTACAGGACAAAGAATGCTGAAGCTTTCTTT.

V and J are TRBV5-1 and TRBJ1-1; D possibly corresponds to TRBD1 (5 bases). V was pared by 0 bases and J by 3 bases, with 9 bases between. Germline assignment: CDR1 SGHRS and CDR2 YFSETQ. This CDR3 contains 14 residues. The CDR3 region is CASSLGAGYTEAFF. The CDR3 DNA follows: TGCGCCAGCAGCTTGGGGGCAGGGTACACTGAAGCTTTCTTT.

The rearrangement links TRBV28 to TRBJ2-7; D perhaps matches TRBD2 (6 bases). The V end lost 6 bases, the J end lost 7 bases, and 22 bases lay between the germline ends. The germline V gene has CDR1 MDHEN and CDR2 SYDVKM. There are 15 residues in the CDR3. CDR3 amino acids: CASSPSIGRPREQYF. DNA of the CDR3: TGTGCCAGCAGCCCCTCGATAGGGAGGCCGAGGGAGCAGTACTTC.

CDR3: CASSSGVEQYF. As DNA, the CDR3 is TGTGCCAGCAGTTCGGGGGTCGAGCAGTACTTC. This chain links TRBV5-6 with TRBJ2-7; a possible D gene is TRBD2 (6 bases). Deletions cut 5 bases from V and 6 bases from J, with 9 bases between. This CDR3 contains 11 residues. Germline CDR1 is SGHDT and CDR2 is YYEEEE.

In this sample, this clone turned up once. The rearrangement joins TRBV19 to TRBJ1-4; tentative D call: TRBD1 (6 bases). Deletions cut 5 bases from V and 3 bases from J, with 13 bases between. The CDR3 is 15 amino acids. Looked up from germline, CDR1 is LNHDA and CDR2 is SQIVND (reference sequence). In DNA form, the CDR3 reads TGTGCCAGTAGTTTCCGGGACAACCCTAATGAAAAACTGTTTTTT. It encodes CASSFRDNPNEKLFF.

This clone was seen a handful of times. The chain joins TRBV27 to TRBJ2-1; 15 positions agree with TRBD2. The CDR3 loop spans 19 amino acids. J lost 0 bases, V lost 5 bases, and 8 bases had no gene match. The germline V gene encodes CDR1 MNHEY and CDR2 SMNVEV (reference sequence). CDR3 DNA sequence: TGTGCCAGCAGTCACCTGGGACTAGCGGGAGGCCCCTCCTACAATGAGCAGTTCTTC. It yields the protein CASSHLGLAGGPSYNEQFF.

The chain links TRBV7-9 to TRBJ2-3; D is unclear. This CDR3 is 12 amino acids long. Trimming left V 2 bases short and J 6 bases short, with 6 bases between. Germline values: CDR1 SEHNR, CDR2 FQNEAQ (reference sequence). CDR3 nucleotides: TGTGCCAGCAGCTTAATAGATGATACGCAGTATTTT. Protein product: CASSLIDDTQYF.

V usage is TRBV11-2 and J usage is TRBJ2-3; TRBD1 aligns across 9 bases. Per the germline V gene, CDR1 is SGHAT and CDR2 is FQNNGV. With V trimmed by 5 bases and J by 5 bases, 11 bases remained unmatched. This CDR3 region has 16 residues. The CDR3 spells CASSPRGQGVLDTQYF. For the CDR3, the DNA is TGTGCCAGCAGCCCGCGGGGACAGGGTGTGTTAGATACGCAGTATTTT.

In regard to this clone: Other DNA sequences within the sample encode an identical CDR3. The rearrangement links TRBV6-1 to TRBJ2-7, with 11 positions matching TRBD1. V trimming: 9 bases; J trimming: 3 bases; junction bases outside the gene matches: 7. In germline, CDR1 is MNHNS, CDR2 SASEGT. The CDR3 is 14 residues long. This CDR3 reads CASRPGQGGYEQYF. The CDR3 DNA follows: TGTGCCAGTAGACCGGGACAGGGGGGCTACGAGCAGTACTTC.

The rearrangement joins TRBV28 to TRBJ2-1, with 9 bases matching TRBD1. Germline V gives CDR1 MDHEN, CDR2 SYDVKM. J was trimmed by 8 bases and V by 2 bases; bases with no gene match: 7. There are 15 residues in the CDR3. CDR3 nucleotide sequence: TGTGCCAGCAGTTTAACCGGGACAGGGTCGGATGAGCAGTTCTTC. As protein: CASSLTGTGSDEQFF.

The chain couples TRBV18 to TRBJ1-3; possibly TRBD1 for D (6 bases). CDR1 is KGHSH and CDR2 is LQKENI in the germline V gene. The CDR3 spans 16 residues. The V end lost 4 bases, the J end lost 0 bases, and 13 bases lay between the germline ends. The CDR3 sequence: CASSLRQEVSGNTIYF. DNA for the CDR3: TGTGCCAGCTCACTCCGACAGGAAGTCTCTGGAAACACCATATATTTT.

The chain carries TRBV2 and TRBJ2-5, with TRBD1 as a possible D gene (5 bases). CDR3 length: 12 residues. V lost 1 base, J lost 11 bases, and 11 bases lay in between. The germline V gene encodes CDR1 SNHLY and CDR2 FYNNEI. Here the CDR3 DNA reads TGTGCCAGCAGTGAAGGTCGACAGTGGCAGTACTTC. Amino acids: CASSEGRQWQYF.

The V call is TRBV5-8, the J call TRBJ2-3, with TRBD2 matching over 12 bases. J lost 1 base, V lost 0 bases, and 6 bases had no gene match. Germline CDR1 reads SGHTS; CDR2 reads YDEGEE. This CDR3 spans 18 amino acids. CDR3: CASSLGLAGEDGTDTQYF. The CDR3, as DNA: TGTGCCAGCAGCTTGGGACTAGCGGGAGAGGATGGCACAGATACGCAGTATTTT. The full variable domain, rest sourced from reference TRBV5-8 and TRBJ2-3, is EAGVTQSPTHLIKTRGQQATLRCSPISGHTSVYWYQQALGLGLQFLLWYDEGEERNRGNFPPRFSGRQFPNYSSELNVNALELEDSALYLCASSLGLAGEDGTDTQYFGPGTRLTVL.

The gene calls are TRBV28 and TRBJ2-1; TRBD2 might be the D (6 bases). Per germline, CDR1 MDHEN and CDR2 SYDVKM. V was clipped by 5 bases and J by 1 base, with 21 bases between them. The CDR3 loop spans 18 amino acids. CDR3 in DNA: TGTGCCAGCAGTACGGGGAGTGGGGGAGGTGTTTCCTACAATGAGCAGTTCTTC. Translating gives CASSTGSGGGVSYNEQFF. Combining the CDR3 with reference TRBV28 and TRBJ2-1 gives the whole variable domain DVKVTQSSRYLVKRTGEKVFLECVQDMDHENMFWYRQDPGLGLRLIYFSYDVKMKEKGDIPEGYSVSREKKERFSLILESASTNQTSMYLCASSTGSGGGVSYNEQFFGPGTRLTVL.